These 6 T cell receptor beta chains came from one sample sequenced in a study of human T cells and chemical hapten exposure. The time point is: patch test 1, 2 weeks after DPC sensitization. Treatment noted: therapeutic diphenylcyclopropenone sensitization with weekly scalp DPC. TCRdb analysed the RACE reads with MiXCR anew, one entry per CDR3 protein. Of about 49,000 distinct CDR3 sequences listed, less than 9.5% are singletons. Sequencing was performed on whole blood, taken in connection with sensitization to the hapten diphenylcyclopropenone (DPC). Every receptor here comes from a woman in her forties or fifties with alopecia areata. Some clones in this sample may be carry-over from other donors' samples.

In its sample, this clonotype was seen a few times. This chain uses TRBV7-2 with TRBJ1-1; D unresolved. Germline values: CDR1 SGHTA, CDR2 FQGNSA. The length of the CDR3 is 12 residues. Trimming took off 4 bases at V and 4 bases at J, with 7 bases between the two ends. The CDR3 DNA reads as TGTGCCAGCAGCTACGAGGTCACTGAAGCTTTCTTT. It translates to CASSYEVTEAFF.

This clonotype was seen a few times. This chain joins TRBV6-5 and TRBJ2-3; TRBD1 matches at 8 bases. After removal of 2 bases from V and 4 bases from J, the junction contained 8 bases not matched to a gene. Germline lookup yields CDR1 MNHEY and CDR2 SVGAGI. This CDR3 contains 16 residues. The CDR3 region is CASSYAGQGVADTQYF. For the CDR3, the DNA is TGTGCCAGCAGTTACGCCGGACAGGGAGTGGCAGATACGCAGTATTTT.

This clonotype was seen repeatedly, ten times or more. The chain is built from TRBV7-2 and TRBJ1-4; unclear D gene. There are 12 residues in the CDR3. V was cut by 3 bases and J by 5 bases, with 4 bases left in between. The germline CDR1 and CDR2 sequences are SGHTA and FQGNSA. CDR3 nucleotide sequence: TGTGCCAGCAGCTTTAAAAATGAAAAACTGTTTTTT. It is translated as CASSFKNEKLFF.

This clonotype appeared many times. CDR3 DNA: TGTGCCAGCAGCTTAGTTCCGGGACTCAGGGGAGATACGCAGTATTTT. Amino acids: CASSLVPGLRGDTQYF. The chain is built from TRBV7-8 and TRBJ2-3; D tentatively fits TRBD1 or TRBD2 (6 bases each). This CDR3 region has 16 residues. Per germline, CDR1 SGHVS and CDR2 FQNEAQ. Trimming stripped 1 base from V and 5 bases from J, with 16 bases between. The variable domain in full, with the rest retrieved from reference TRBV7-8 and TRBJ2-3, is GAGVSQSPRYKVAKRGQDVALRCDPISGHVSLFWYQQALGQGPEFLTYFQNEAQLDKSGLPSDRFFAERPEGSVSTLKIQRTQQEDSAVYLCASSLVPGLRGDTQYFGPGTRLTVL.

This clonotype appeared a few times. This chain connects TRBV28 to TRBJ1-5; D call uncertain. V lost 3 bases and J lost 0, with 9 bases in between. Germline loops: CDR1 MDHEN, CDR2 SYDVKM. The CDR3 sequence is 15 residues long. The CDR3: CASSLGQYSNQPQHF. The CDR3 nucleotides read TGTGCCAGCAGTTTGGGTCAGTATAGCAATCAGCCCCAGCATTTT. Together with reference TRBV28 and TRBJ1-5, the CDR3 gives the full variable domain: DVKVTQSSRYLVKRTGEKVFLECVQDMDHENMFWYRQDPGLGLRLIYFSYDVKMKEKGDIPEGYSVSREKKERFSLILESASTNQTSMYLCASSLGQYSNQPQHFGDGTRLSIL.

Notes on this clonotype: One junction end disagrees with the germline gene, perhaps due to a read error. This rearrangement joins TRBV30 to TRBJ1-6; D is unclear. The germline CDR1 and CDR2 sequences are GTSNPN and SVGIG (reference sequence). This CDR3 spans 13 amino acids. CDR3 sequence: CAWSGLGNSSLHF. The CDR3 DNA is TGTGCCTGGAGTGGACTGGGGAATTCATCCCTCCACTTT.